The TCR beta chain described here comes from a study of blood T cell repertoires in COVID-19. Background on the study: PBMCs, B-cell-depleted T cells, or T cells provided the cDNA or gDNA that made up the material.

In the original analysis: Reference gene primer amplification yielded estimated nucleated cell counts. Data came from immunoSEQ multiplex PCR; TCRdb stores just in-frame clones and leaves some out. V, J and clone size are taken as reported in that table, and D and trimming were inferred from the DNA itself. The sample has under 250,000 clones, about 86% seen once. The germline V gene encodes CDR1 MNHEY and CDR2 SVGAGI. CDR3 size: 15 residues. V shed 6 bases and J 6 bases; nucleotides not matched to a gene: 13. This sequence originates from a man aged 45-60 years with active or convalescent COVID-19. This chain links TRBV6-5 with TRBJ2-7, with 8 nucleotides matching TRBD1. Sequencing was carried out using peripheral blood. In nucleotides, the CDR3 is TGTGCCAGCAGCTCCCCCCGGCAGGGGGCGTCCGAGCAGTACTTC. As protein: CASSSPRQGASEQYF.